A single sample gave rise to the 8 T cell receptor beta chains below, sequenced in a study of T cells in Graves' hyperthyroidism and ophthalmopathy. RNA transcripts yielded amplified TCR beta CDR3 regions. When the TCR CDR3 underwent first-round RT-PCR, the HTBI primer set was used. TCRdb re-analysed the multiplex PCR reads in MiXCR, keeping a single row per CDR3 protein. This sample has about 600,000 distinct CDR3 sequences; around 14% occur once, and the top ten carry roughly 7%. What was sequenced was blood. The receptors stem from a young woman with Graves' ophthalmopathy.

The genes are TRBV4-2 and TRBJ1-6, with D uncertain. The CDR3 covers 13 residues. Between the trimmed V and J ends, which lost 5 bases and 9 bases, there was a span of 11 bases. The germline V gene encodes CDR1 LGHNA and CDR2 YNFKEQ. Here the CDR3 DNA reads TGTGCCAGCAGCGCCATTTCTCGTTCACCCCTCCACTTT. Translation gives CASSAISRSPLHF.

The chain recombines TRBV5-8 with TRBJ1-3; 7 nucleotides align to TRBD1. CDR3 length: 15 amino acids. The ends lost 4 bases at V and 2 bases at J; junction bases unmatched: 6. Germline CDR1 is SGHTS and CDR2 is YDEGEE. CDR3 residues: CASSALGTAGNTIYF. CDR3 nucleotides: TGTGCCAGCAGCGCACTAGGGACAGCTGGAAACACCATATATTTT.

This clonotype has more than one count but fewer than ten. The gene calls are TRBV5-1 and TRBJ2-7; 10 bases are shared with TRBD2. Germline V gives CDR1 SGHRS, CDR2 YFSETQ. J was trimmed by 3 bases and V by 2 bases; bases with no gene match: 11. The CDR3 runs 17 residues. CDR3 nucleotides: TGCGCCAGCAGCTTTAGAACTAGCGGGATCTTGGACTACGAGCAGTACTTC. Encoded protein: CASSFRTSGILDYEQYF.

V is TRBV28 and J is TRBJ1-1; TRBD1 might be the D (5 bases). The CDR3 consists of 13 residues. Trimming took 1 base from V and 5 from J, leaving 8 bases between them. CDR1 is MDHEN and CDR2 is SYDVKM in the germline V gene. The CDR3 spells CASSLSGTTEAFF. The DNA for the CDR3 is TGTGCCAGCAGTTTATCGGGGACGACTGAAGCTTTCTTT.

This clonotype occurred many times. The chain combines TRBV20-1 with TRBJ2-3; 10 bases agree with TRBD2. The V gene's germline CDR1 is DFQATT and CDR2 SNEGSKA (reference sequence). J gave up 6 bases and V 5 bases, and 14 bases lay outside the gene matches. CDR3 length equals 16 residues. The CDR3 nucleotides are TGCAGTGCTCGAGCGGGAGGGATAACATCTTCGGATACGCAGTATTTT. Protein sequence: CSARAGGITSSDTQYF.

This clonotype appeared many times. The CDR3: CASSLWVQGPYNEQFF. For the CDR3, the DNA is TGTGCCAGCAGCTTATGGGTTCAGGGTCCCTACAATGAGCAGTTCTTC. The chain is built from TRBV11-2 and TRBJ2-1, with D tentatively TRBD1 (5 bases). V lost 2 bases, J lost 2 bases, and 13 bases lay in between. Looked up from germline, CDR1 is SGHAT and CDR2 is FQNNGV. This CDR3 has 16 residues.

This clonotype was recorded many times. The V call is TRBV6-1, the J call TRBJ1-5, with a tentative D call TRBD1 (5 bases). Looked up from germline, CDR1 is MNHNS and CDR2 is SASEGT. The CDR3 spans 17 residues. V shed 5 bases and J shed 6 bases, with 23 bases lying between them. In nucleotides, the CDR3 is TGTGCCAGCAGTAGGATAGGCAGGGAGAACATGGGTCAGCCCCAGCATTTT. Translation: CASSRIGRENMGQPQHF.

This clonotype was seen a handful of times. This chain links TRBV18 with TRBJ1-1; 8 bases match TRBD1. The CDR3 sequence is 15 residues long. Germline V CDR1 and CDR2: KGHSH, LQKENI. V gave up 0 bases and J gave up 3 bases; unmatched junction bases: 3. The CDR3 protein is CASSPPGQVHTEAFF. The CDR3 DNA reads as TGTGCCAGCTCACCACCGGGACAGGTACACACTGAAGCTTTCTTT.